The clone carrying this T cell receptor beta chain occurred once. Its specificity is not known. The sample belongs to a study of T cells in Graves' hyperthyroidism and ophthalmopathy. General study results and limits: Onset of ophthalmopathy came a median about 6.5 months after the model predicted it. Ophthalmopathy and stable hyperthyroidism were told apart by a 13 V-J model.

Regions amplified from RNA transcripts were the TCR beta CDR3 regions. Using the HTBI primer set, a first-round RT-PCR was run on the TCR CDR3. TCRdb fed the multiplex PCR reads into MiXCR, producing one record per CDR3 protein. The sample lists more than 500,000 distinct CDR3 sequences, 46% occurring once. The germline V gene has CDR1 SEHNR and CDR2 FQNEAQ (reference sequence). V trimming: 3 bases; J trimming: 2 bases; junction bases outside the gene matches: 11. This CDR3 comprises 17 residues. Sequences were obtained from peripheral blood or thyroid tissue (not recorded which). The V gene is TRBV7-9, the J gene TRBJ1-2, with 8 positions matching TRBD1. This clonotype was sampled from an adult woman with Graves' disease, either hyperthyroidism or ophthalmopathy (not recorded which). The CDR3, as DNA: TGTGCCAGCAGCTTGTATCAGGGGGCGATCACCAACTATGGCTACACCTTC. Translation gives CASSLYQGAITNYGYTF.